These T cell receptor beta chains were read from a single sample in a study of blood T cell repertoires in COVID-19. Sequenced by immunoSEQ multiplex PCR; TCRdb stores in-frame clones only, minus some. The profile covers 150,000 to 200,000 clones, with 85% to 90% appearing a single time and almost 1% taken by the ten largest. Sequencing input: peripheral blood. Receptor source: a man aged 18-30 years with acute or convalescent COVID-19. Both conserved end residues are part of each CDR3. The D gene is left open where the match is weak. Clone size is given for some rows only: seen once, a few or many times, or a class if the clone is expanded.

D gene: TRBD1; J gene: TRBJ2-5; clone size: -; V gene: TRBV7-2; CDR3 protein: CASSFGTAETQYF; CDR3 DNA: TGTGCCAGCAGCTTCGGGACAGCAGAGACCCAGTACTTC
D gene: -; J gene: TRBJ1-2; clone size: -; V gene: TRBV3-1/TRBV3-2; CDR3 protein: CASSQVRRGNYGYTF; CDR3 DNA: TGTGCCAGCAGCCAAGTCCGCAGGGGAAACTATGGCTACACCTTC
D gene: TRBD1; J gene: TRBJ1-1; clone size: -; V gene: TRBV30; CDR3 protein: CAWSPGQGSMNTEAFF; CDR3 DNA: TGTGCCTGGAGCCCCGGACAGGGAAGCATGAACACTGAAGCTTTCTTT
D gene: -; J gene: TRBJ1-4; clone size: once; V gene: TRBV2; CDR3 protein: CASSEGRPNEKLFF; CDR3 DNA: TGTGCCAGCAGTGAGGGCAGGCCAAATGAAAAACTGTTTTTT
D gene: -; J gene: TRBJ2-7; clone size: -; V gene: TRBV6-5; CDR3 protein: CASRSTGKFPYEQYF; CDR3 DNA: TGTGCCAGCAGATCCACAGGGAAGTTCCCCTACGAGCAGTACTTC
D gene: TRBD1; J gene: TRBJ2-2; clone size: -; V gene: TRBV7-3; CDR3 protein: CASSLRGQGAAGELFF; CDR3 DNA: TGTGCCAGCAGCTTAAGGGGACAGGGGGCTGCCGGGGAGCTGTTTTTT
D gene: TRBD1; J gene: TRBJ2-2; clone size: -; V gene: TRBV4-1; CDR3 protein: CASSQLTGYNTGELFF; CDR3 DNA: TGCGCCAGCAGCCAATTGACAGGGTATAACACCGGGGAGCTGTTTTTT
D gene: TRBD1; J gene: TRBJ1-2; clone size: -; V gene: TRBV23-1; CDR3 protein: CASTLQGAVDYGYTF; CDR3 DNA: TGCGCCAGCACCCTACAGGGGGCAGTGGACTATGGCTACACCTTC
D gene: TRBD1; J gene: TRBJ2-7; clone size: -; V gene: TRBV6-2/TRBV6-3; CDR3 protein: CASSTDRGYEQYF; CDR3 DNA: TGTGCCAGCAGTACGGACAGGGGATACGAGCAGTACTTC
D gene: -; J gene: TRBJ2-5; clone size: -; V gene: TRBV11-2; CDR3 protein: CASSLSSRRETQYF; CDR3 DNA: TGTGCCAGCAGCTTATCGAGCCGGAGGGAGACCCAGTACTTC
D gene: TRBD1; J gene: TRBJ1-2; clone size: -; V gene: TRBV5-1; CDR3 protein: CASSLRPGGDTNYGYTF; CDR3 DNA: TGCGCCAGCAGCTTGAGGCCAGGGGGTGATACTAACTATGGCTACACCTTC